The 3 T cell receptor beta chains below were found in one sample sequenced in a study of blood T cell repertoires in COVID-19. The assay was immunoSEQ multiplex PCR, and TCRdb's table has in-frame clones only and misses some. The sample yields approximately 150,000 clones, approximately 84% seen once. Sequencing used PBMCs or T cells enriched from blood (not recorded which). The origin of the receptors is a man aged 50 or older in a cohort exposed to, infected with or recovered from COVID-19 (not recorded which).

CDR3 loop: CASSILAASYNEQFF. Written as DNA, the CDR3 is TGTGCCAGTAGTATTTTGGCGGCCTCCTACAATGAGCAGTTCTTC. This sequence joins TRBV19 and TRBJ2-1; no firm D call. Germline V gives CDR1 LNHDA, CDR2 SQIVND (reference sequence). The CDR3 is 15 amino acids. V was cut by 3 bases and J by 0 bases, with 9 bases left in between.

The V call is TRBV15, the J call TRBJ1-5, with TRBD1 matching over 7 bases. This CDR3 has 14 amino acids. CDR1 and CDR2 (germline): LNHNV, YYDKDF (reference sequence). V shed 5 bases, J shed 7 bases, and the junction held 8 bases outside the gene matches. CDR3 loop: CATSPRQGRQPQHF. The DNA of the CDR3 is TGTGCCACCAGCCCTCGACAGGGTCGCCAGCCCCAGCATTTT.

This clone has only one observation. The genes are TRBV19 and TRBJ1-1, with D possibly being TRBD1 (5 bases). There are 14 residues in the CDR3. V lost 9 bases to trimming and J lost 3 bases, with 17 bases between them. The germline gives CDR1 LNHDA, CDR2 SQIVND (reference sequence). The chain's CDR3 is CASRTQGSDTEAFF. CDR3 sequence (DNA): TGTGCCAGCAGGACCCAGGGTTCGGACACTGAAGCTTTCTTT. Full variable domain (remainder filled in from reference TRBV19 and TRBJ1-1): DGGITQSPKYLFRKEGQNVTLSCEQNLNHDAMYWYRQDPGQGLRLIYYSQIVNDFQKGDIAEGYSVSREKKESFPLTVTSAQKNPTAFYLCASRTQGSDTEAFFGQGTRLTVV.